The 10 T cell receptor beta chains presented below share a single source sample, sequenced in a study of blood T cells in healthy people across ages. Primers used in a second PCR of roughly 6 to 12 cycles were a sample-barcoded 5' primer and a J-beta primer mix. TCRdb re-called the 5' RACE reads through MiXCR, storing one row per CDR3 protein. Here the sample spans 1,500,000 or so distinct CDR3 sequences, less than 45% being singletons. The sample comprised blood. These TCRs come from a woman aged 18-29 years in good health.

The chain uses TRBV2 and TRBJ2-4; no definite D call. The J call is in doubt because the DNA end fits TRBJ2-7 better. Germline V CDR1 and CDR2: SNHLY, FYNNEI. The CDR3 totals 12 residues. CDR3 sequence (DNA): TGTGCCAGCAGTGAACAGCAAGGCGAGCAGTACTTC. This sequence encodes CASSEQQGEQYF.

This clonotype was observed a handful of times. The CDR3 here is CASSVGPRNTYEQYF. The CDR3 region has the DNA TGTGCCAGCAGCGTAGGTCCCAGAAATACATACGAGCAGTACTTC. The chain employs TRBV9 and TRBJ2-4; no reliable D call. The J call may be incorrect, as the DNA end agrees better with TRBJ2-7. The CDR3 is made up of 15 amino acids. The V gene's germline CDR1 is SGDLS and CDR2 YYNGEE.

V gene TRBV6-6 combines with J gene TRBJ2-7, with 11 bases aligning to TRBD2. The ends lost 10 bases at V and 5 bases at J; junction bases unmatched: 4. The V gene's germline CDR1 is MNHNY and CDR2 SVGAGI (reference sequence). This CDR3 is built from 12 residues. CDR3 sequence reads: CATGTSGNEQYF. The CDR3 coding sequence is TGTGCCACCGGGACTAGCGGAAACGAGCAGTACTTC.

This clonotype appeared a few times. The V gene is TRBV5-1, the J gene TRBJ2-5; no clear D. V was clipped by 4 bases and J by 2 bases, with 15 bases between them. The CDR3 length is 15 residues. The germline V gene has CDR1 SGHRS and CDR2 YFSETQ. This chain's CDR3 is CASSRLLTGQETQYF. The CDR3 DNA reads TGCGCCAGCAGCCGCCTCTTGACCGGGCAAGAGACCCAGTACTTC.

The chain carries TRBV18 and TRBJ2-1; 7 bases fit TRBD2. The CDR3 sequence is 14 residues long. Germline trimming cut 4 bases from V and 7 bases from J; bases unmatched to any gene: 7. In germline, CDR1 is KGHSH, CDR2 LQKENI. CDR3 amino acids: CASSLPGEGNEQFF. CDR3 coding DNA: TGTGCCAGCTCACTTCCGGGGGAGGGGAATGAGCAGTTCTTC.

V gene TRBV6-2 or TRBV6-3 combines with J gene TRBJ2-4; maybe TRBD2 (6 bases). The CDR3 runs to 15 residues. CDR1 MNHEY and CDR2 SVGEGT come from the germline V gene. V was shortened by 2 bases and J by 3 bases, with 11 bases between the two germline ends. CDR3 protein: CASSYQRAFKNIQYF. The CDR3 DNA follows: TGTGCCAGCAGTTACCAGCGGGCTTTCAAAAACATTCAGTACTTC.

The rearrangement joins TRBV20-1 to TRBJ1-1; D gene uncertain. Trimming took off 3 bases at V and 3 bases at J, with 14 bases between the two ends. CDR1 and CDR2 (germline): DFQATT, SNEGSKA (reference sequence). The CDR3 consists of 14 residues. The CDR3 DNA reads TGCAGTGCTAGGGGTCTCGGGGTTCACACTGAAGCTTTCTTT. Translating gives CSARGLGVHTEAFF.

The rearrangement links TRBV20-1 to TRBJ2-4, with 11 bases identical to TRBD2. The germline gives CDR1 DFQATT, CDR2 SNEGSKA (reference sequence). V lost 3 bases, J lost 6 bases, and 7 bases stayed unmatched. The CDR3 totals 15 residues. The CDR3 nucleotides read TGCAGTGCTAGGGCCACTAGCGGGAGTGGAAACATTCAGTACTTC. Translation: CSARATSGSGNIQYF.

This clonotype has more than one count but fewer than ten. V gene TRBV20-1 combines with J gene TRBJ1-1; D is unclear. V was clipped by 1 base and J by 1 base, with 10 bases between them. There are 14 residues in the CDR3. Germline V lookup: CDR1 DFQATT, CDR2 SNEGSKA (reference sequence). Here the CDR3 DNA reads TGCAGTGCTAGAGGGGGTCGGGAGAACACTGAAGCTTTCTTT. It codes for CSARGGRENTEAFF.

The chain is built from TRBV6-2 or TRBV6-3 and TRBJ1-5; TRBD1 agrees at 7 bases. CDR3 size: 17 residues. Germline values: CDR1 MNHEY, CDR2 SVGEGT. V dropped 6 bases and J dropped 2; count of bases not matched to a gene: 13. Here the CDR3 DNA reads TGTGCCAGCAGGAGAATTATCCGACAGGGCGGCAATCAGCCCCAGCATTTT. Translation gives CASRRIIRQGGNQPQHF.